A selection of T cell receptor beta chains follows, all from one sample in a study of blood T cells in healthy people across ages. One entry per CDR3 protein, called by TCRdb with MiXCR from the 5' RACE reads. The sample has approximately 790,000 distinct CDR3 sequences, around 62% seen once. The sample comprised blood. The receptor source for this set is a man aged 25-45 years in good health. The CDR3 runs from the conserved cysteine through the conserved F or W. The order of the fields is J gene, V gene, CDR3 length, clone size, D gene, CDR3 protein, CDR3 DNA. The D gene is left open where the match is weak. Clone sizes are given selectively: once, few, many, or a class where the clone is expanded.

TRBJ2-7	TRBV20-1	13	few	TRBD1	CSAPDWDRESQYF	TGCAGTGCCCCTGATTGGGACAGGGAATCCCAGTACTTC
TRBJ1-4	TRBV20-1	11	-	-	CSARWGEKLFF	TGCAGTGCTAGATGGGGTGAAAAACTGTTTTTT
TRBJ1-5	TRBV3-1	15	-	TRBD1	CASSQGIDRDQPQHF	TGTGCCAGCAGCCAAGGAATAGACAGGGATCAGCCCCAGCATTTT
TRBJ2-5	TRBV12-3/TRBV12-4	14	few	-	CASSLTAPVETQYF	TGTGCCAGCAGTCTGACTGCGCCAGTAGAGACCCAGTACTTC
TRBJ2-7	TRBV20-1	14	-	-	CSASPPTPNYEQYF	TGCAGTGCTAGCCCACCTACCCCCAACTACGAGCAGTACTTC
TRBJ1-2	TRBV7-2	13	-	-	CASSFGQSYGYTF	TGTGCCAGCAGCTTCGGACAGTCCTATGGCTACACCTTC
TRBJ2-1	TRBV20-1	14	few	TRBD2	CRASSGGSYNEQFF	TGCAGGGCGTCTAGCGGGGGGTCCTACAATGAGCAGTTCTTC
TRBJ2-7	TRBV12-3/TRBV12-4	14	-	-	CASSAPDKEYEQYF	TGTGCCAGCAGCGCGCCGGACAAGGAATACGAGCAGTACTTC
TRBJ2-7	TRBV6-2/TRBV6-3	14	-	-	CASSTNMAAYEQYF	TGTGCCAGCAGCACTAATATGGCGGCCTACGAGCAGTACTTC
TRBJ2-1	TRBV20-1	14	-	TRBD1	CSALKGASYNEQFF	TGCAGTGCGTTAAAGGGGGCGTCCTACAATGAGCAGTTCTTC
TRBJ2-1	TRBV7-9	17	-	-	CASSLRYGYPEYNEQFF	TGTGCCAGCAGCTTAAGGTACGGTTATCCGGAATACAATGAGCAGTTCTTC
TRBJ2-7	TRBV20-1	13	-	-	CSATRDNSYEQYF	TGCAGTGCTACCCGGGACAACTCCTACGAGCAGTACTTC
TRBJ2-3	TRBV20-1	17	few	TRBD2	CSARPSGGAGGTDTQYF	TGCAGTGCTAGGCCTAGCGGGGGGGCGGGAGGCACAGATACGCAGTATTTT
TRBJ2-3	TRBV12-3/TRBV12-4	15	-	-	CASSFRGSGTDTQYF	TGTGCCAGCAGTTTCCGGGGCTCGGGCACAGATACGCAGTATTTT
TRBJ2-3	TRBV4-3	15	-	-	CASSTEAQFTDTQYF	TGCGCCAGCAGCACCGAGGCACAGTTCACAGATACGCAGTATTTT
TRBJ1-2	TRBV5-1	13	-	-	CASSSSPGYGYTF	TGCGCCAGCAGCTCGTCCCCCGGGTATGGCTACACCTTC
TRBJ2-7	TRBV5-6	12	few	-	CASTGTRYEQYF	TGTGCCAGCACCGGGACTCGCTACGAGCAGTACTTC
TRBJ2-2	TRBV7-2	15	once	-	CASSLVAGPTGELFF	TGTGCCAGCAGCTTAGTGGCAGGGCCCACCGGGGAGCTGTTTTTT
TRBJ2-3	TRBV7-2	16	-	-	CASRRTRGDPQAGQYF	TGTGCCAGCAGACGGACCAGGGGGGACCCACAAGCCGGGCAGTATTTT
TRBJ2-1	TRBV20-1	16	-	-	CSAIPRASVRNNEQFF	TGCAGTGCTATCCCCCGGGCTAGCGTGAGAAACAATGAGCAGTTCTTC
TRBJ1-4	TRBV5-1	15	few	TRBD1	CASSVLGGSNEKLFF	TGCGCCAGCAGCGTGCTAGGGGGCTCTAATGAAAAACTGTTTTTT
TRBJ2-7	TRBV10-3	13	few	TRBD1	CAVLGQGIYEQYF	TGTGCCGTGCTAGGACAGGGAATCTACGAGCAGTACTTC
TRBJ1-5	TRBV28	17	-	TRBD1	CASSYRGGGFRNQPQHF	TGTGCCAGCAGTTACAGGGGCGGGGGCTTCCGCAATCAGCCCCAGCATTTT
TRBJ2-1	TRBV2	16	-	TRBD1	CASNPTRDRDPNEQFF	TGTGCCAGCAACCCGACTCGGGACAGGGACCCCAATGAGCAGTTCTTC
TRBJ2-4	TRBV24-1	15	-	-	CATSDPMTEKNIQYF	TGTGCCACCAGTGATCCGATGACAGAGAAAAACATTCAGTACTTC
TRBJ1-1	TRBV12-3/TRBV12-4	14	-	-	CASSLAARGTEAFF	TGTGCCAGCAGTTTAGCGGCCCGAGGCACTGAAGCTTTCTTT
TRBJ2-6	TRBV7-2	19	-	-	CASSLVSGRSLGGANVLTF	TGTGCCAGCAGCTTAGTTTCGGGCAGGTCCTTAGGTGGGGCCAACGTCCTGACTTTC
TRBJ2-1	TRBV6-2/TRBV6-3	16	-	TRBD1	CASRIDRGLVFNEQFF	TGTGCCAGCAGAATTGACAGGGGGCTGGTGTTCAATGAGCAGTTCTTC
TRBJ1-2	TRBV12-3/TRBV12-4	13	-	-	CASSPQGSAGYTF	TGTGCCAGCAGTCCTCAGGGGTCGGCTGGCTACACCTTC
TRBJ2-5	TRBV4-3	15	-	-	CASSHAPGTKETQYF	TGCGCCAGCAGCCACGCTCCCGGGACGAAAGAGACCCAGTACTTC
TRBJ2-1	TRBV4-3	17	-	-	CASSPIHSEAANNEQFF	TGCGCCAGCAGCCCAATTCATAGCGAGGCAGCGAACAATGAGCAGTTCTTC
TRBJ2-1	TRBV9	15	-	TRBD1	CASSPTGGDRNEQFF	TGTGCCAGCAGCCCCACAGGGGGCGACCGCAATGAGCAGTTCTTC
TRBJ1-5	TRBV6-2/TRBV6-3	13	-	-	CASSYRVTQPQHF	TGTGCCAGCAGTTACAGGGTTACTCAGCCCCAGCATTTT
TRBJ2-7	TRBV30	12	-	TRBD2	CACRGGAYEQYF	TGTGCCTGCCGCGGGGGGGCCTACGAGCAGTACTTC
TRBJ1-4	TRBV5-1	15	few	-	CASSLMGATNEKLFF	TGCGCCAGCAGCTTGATGGGAGCAACTAATGAAAAACTGTTTTTT
TRBJ2-1	TRBV10-3	13	-	-	CAISGVVANEQFF	TGTGCCATCAGTGGAGTGGTCGCAAATGAGCAGTTCTTC
TRBJ1-6	TRBV5-1	16	once	TRBD1	CASSFVPRGQNSPLHF	TGCGCCAGCAGCTTCGTCCCCAGGGGGCAAAATTCACCCCTCCACTTT
TRBJ2-5	TRBV4-3	16	few	TRBD2	CASSPRGTRALETQYF	TGCGCCAGCAGCCCTCGTGGGACTAGAGCTCTAGAGACCCAGTACTTC
TRBJ2-1	TRBV15	13	-	TRBD2	CATSPRTSHEQFF	TGTGCCACCAGCCCTCGGACTAGCCATGAGCAGTTCTTC
TRBJ1-4	TRBV28	15	few	-	CASSFRERVRGKLFF	TGTGCCAGCAGTTTCCGAGAGCGAGTCAGAGGAAAACTGTTTTTT
TRBJ1-5	TRBV20-1	14	few	-	CSARDPRTRQPQHF	TGCAGTGCTAGAGACCCGAGGACTAGGCAGCCCCAGCATTTT
TRBJ2-1	TRBV6-2/TRBV6-3	16	-	TRBD2	CACSSQRGGSYNEQFF	TGTGCCTGCAGCTCCCAGCGGGGGGGATCCTACAATGAGCAGTTCTTC
TRBJ2-7	TRBV6-5	15	-	TRBD1	CASSWNRDRSYEQYF	TGTGCCAGCAGTTGGAACCGGGACAGGTCCTACGAGCAGTACTTC
TRBJ2-4	TRBV4-3	15	-	-	CASSQDGTLRDIQYF	TGCGCCAGCAGCCAAGATGGGACCCTTCGGGACATTCAGTACTTC
TRBJ2-7	TRBV20-1	15	once	-	CSASRAGGYNYEQYF	TGCAGTGCTAGTCGCGCCGGCGGGTACAACTACGAGCAGTACTTC
TRBJ2-5	TRBV24-1	15	-	-	CATSDLYAGEETQYF	TGTGCCACCAGTGATTTGTATGCAGGGGAAGAGACCCAGTACTTC
TRBJ2-1	TRBV9	13	-	-	CASGLSWGDEQFF	TGTGCCAGCGGGTTAAGTTGGGGGGATGAGCAGTTCTTC
TRBJ2-7	TRBV7-9	14	once	TRBD1	CASSFGQGNHEQYF	TGTGCCAGCAGCTTCGGACAGGGTAATCACGAGCAGTACTTC
TRBJ2-7	TRBV9	12	-	-	CASSDDQSTQYF	TGTGCCAGCAGCGACGACCAAAGTACCCAGTACTTC
TRBJ1-1	TRBV12-5	13	-	-	CASGLSGGTEAFF	TGTGCTAGTGGTTTGAGCGGGGGAACTGAAGCTTTCTTT
TRBJ1-6	TRBV27	15	-	TRBD1	CASSVQGGEHSPLHF	TGTGCCAGCAGTGTACAGGGGGGCGAGCATTCACCCCTCCACTTT
TRBJ2-5	TRBV6-2/TRBV6-3	17	-	TRBD2	CASSWGLAGGIQETQYF	TGTGCCAGCAGCTGGGGACTAGCGGGGGGAATCCAAGAGACCCAGTACTTC
TRBJ2-7	TRBV12-3/TRBV12-4	15	-	TRBD1	CASSSGQGEPYEQYF	TGTGCCAGCAGTTCGGGACAGGGAGAACCATACGAGCAGTACTTC
TRBJ2-5	TRBV12-3/TRBV12-4	15	-	TRBD1	CASSTGQGMKETQYF	TGTGCCAGCAGTACGGGACAGGGGATGAAAGAGACCCAGTACTTC
TRBJ1-2	TRBV4-2	17	few	TRBD1	CASSQGGQGATNYGYTF	TGTGCCAGCAGCCAAGGGGGACAGGGGGCAACCAACTATGGCTACACCTTC